A single T cell receptor (beta chain) is shown here with its context. Germline V gives CDR1 SGHRS, CDR2 YFSETQ. The CDR3 is 12 amino acids. The V gene lost 1 base and the J gene lost 8 bases, with 7 bases spanning the gap. This sample was included in a study of response to subunit inactivated influenza vaccine. TCRdb processed the RT-PCR reads anew with MiXCR; each CDR3 protein has one entry. The sample holds 600,000 to 850,000 distinct CDR3 sequences, roughly 15% seen once. The chain recombines TRBV5-1 with TRBJ2-1; D remains ambiguous. This material consisted of PBMCs from blood, taken less than 15 days before vaccination. The receptor comes from a middle-aged man who received an inactivated influenza vaccine. CDR3 nucleotide sequence: TGCGCCAGCAGCTTGTACGCAGATGAGCAGTTCTTC. As protein: CASSLYADEQFF.